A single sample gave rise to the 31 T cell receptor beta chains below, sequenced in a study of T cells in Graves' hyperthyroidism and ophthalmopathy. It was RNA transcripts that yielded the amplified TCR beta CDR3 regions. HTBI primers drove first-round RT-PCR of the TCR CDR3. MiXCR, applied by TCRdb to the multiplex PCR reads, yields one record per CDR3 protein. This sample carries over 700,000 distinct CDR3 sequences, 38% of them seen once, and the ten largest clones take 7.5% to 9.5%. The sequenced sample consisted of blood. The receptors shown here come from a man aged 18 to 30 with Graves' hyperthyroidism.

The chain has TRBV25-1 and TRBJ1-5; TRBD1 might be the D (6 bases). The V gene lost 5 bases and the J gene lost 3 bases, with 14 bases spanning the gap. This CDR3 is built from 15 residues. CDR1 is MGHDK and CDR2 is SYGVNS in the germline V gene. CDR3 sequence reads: CASSLGGQYNQPQHF. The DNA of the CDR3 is TGTGCCAGCAGTTTAGGAGGACAGTACAATCAGCCCCAGCATTTT.

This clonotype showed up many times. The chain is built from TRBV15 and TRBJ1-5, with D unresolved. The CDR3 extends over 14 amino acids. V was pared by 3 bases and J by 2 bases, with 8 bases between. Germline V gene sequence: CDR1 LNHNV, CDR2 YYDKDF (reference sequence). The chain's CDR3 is CATSREGGNQPQHF. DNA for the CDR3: TGTGCCACCAGCAGGGAAGGAGGCAATCAGCCCCAGCATTTT.

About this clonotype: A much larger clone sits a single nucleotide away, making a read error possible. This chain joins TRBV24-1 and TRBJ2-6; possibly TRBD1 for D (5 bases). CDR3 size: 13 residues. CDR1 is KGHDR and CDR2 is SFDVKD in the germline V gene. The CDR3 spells CATSVLGANVPTF. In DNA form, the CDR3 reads TGTGCCACCAGTGTCCTTGGGGCCAACGTCCCGACTTTC.

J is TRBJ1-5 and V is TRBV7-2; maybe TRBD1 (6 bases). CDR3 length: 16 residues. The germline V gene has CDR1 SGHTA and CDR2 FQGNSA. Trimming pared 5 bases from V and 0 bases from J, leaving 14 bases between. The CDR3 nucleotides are TGTGCCAGCAGCCCTACAGGGTTCCTTAGCAATCAGCCCCAGCATTTT. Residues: CASSPTGFLSNQPQHF.

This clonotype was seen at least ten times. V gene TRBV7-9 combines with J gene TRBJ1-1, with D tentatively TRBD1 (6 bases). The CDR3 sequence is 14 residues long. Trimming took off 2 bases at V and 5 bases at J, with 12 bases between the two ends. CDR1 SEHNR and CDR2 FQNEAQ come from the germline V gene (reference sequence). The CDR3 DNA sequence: TGTGCCAGCAGCTTAACAGGGCAATCGACTGAAGCTTTCTTT. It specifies CASSLTGQSTEAFF.

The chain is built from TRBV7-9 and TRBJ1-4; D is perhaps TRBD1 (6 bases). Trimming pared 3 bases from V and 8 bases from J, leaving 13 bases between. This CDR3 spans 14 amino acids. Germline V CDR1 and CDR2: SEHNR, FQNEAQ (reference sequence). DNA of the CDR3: TGTGCCAGCAGCTTGGCCAGGGGAGGAGAAAAACTGTTTTTT. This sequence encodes CASSLARGGEKLFF.

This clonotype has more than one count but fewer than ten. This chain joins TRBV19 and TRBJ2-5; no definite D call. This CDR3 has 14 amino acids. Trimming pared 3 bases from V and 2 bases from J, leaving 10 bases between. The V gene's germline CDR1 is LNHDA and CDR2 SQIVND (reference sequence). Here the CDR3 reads CASSIGPGQETQYF. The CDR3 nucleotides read TGTGCCAGTAGTATCGGTCCTGGTCAAGAGACCCAGTACTTC.

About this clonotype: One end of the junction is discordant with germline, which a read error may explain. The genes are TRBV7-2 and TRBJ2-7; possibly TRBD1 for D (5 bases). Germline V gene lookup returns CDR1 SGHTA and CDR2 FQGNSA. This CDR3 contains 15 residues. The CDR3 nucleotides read TGCGCCAGCAGCCATGGGGCAGACAACGCCTACGAGCAGTACTTC. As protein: CASSHGADNAYEQYF.

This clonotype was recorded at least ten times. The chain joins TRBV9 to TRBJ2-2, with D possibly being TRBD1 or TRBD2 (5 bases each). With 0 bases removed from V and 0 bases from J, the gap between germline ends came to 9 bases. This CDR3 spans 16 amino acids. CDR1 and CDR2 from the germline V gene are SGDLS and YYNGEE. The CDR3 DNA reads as TGTGCCAGCAGCGTAGATGGGGGAGCGAACACCGGGGAGCTGTTTTTT. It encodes CASSVDGGANTGELFF.

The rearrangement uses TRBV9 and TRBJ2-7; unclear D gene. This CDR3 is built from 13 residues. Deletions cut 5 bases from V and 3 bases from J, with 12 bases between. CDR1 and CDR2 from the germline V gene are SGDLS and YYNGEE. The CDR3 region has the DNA TGTGCCAGCAGTCCAGGACGGCACTACGAGCAGTACTTC. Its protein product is CASSPGRHYEQYF. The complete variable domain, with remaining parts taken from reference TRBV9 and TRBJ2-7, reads DSGVTQTPKHLITATGQRVTLRCSPRSGDLSVYWYQQSLDQGLQFLIQYYNGEERAKGNILERFSAQQFPDLHSELNLSSLELGDSALYFCASSPGRHYEQYFGPGTRLTVT.

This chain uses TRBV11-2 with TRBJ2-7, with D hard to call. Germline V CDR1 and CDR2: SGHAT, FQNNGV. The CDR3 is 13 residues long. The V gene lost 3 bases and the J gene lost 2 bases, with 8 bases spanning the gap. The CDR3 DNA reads TGTGCCAGCAGCTTGGACGCACCCTACGAGCAGTACTTC. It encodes CASSLDAPYEQYF.

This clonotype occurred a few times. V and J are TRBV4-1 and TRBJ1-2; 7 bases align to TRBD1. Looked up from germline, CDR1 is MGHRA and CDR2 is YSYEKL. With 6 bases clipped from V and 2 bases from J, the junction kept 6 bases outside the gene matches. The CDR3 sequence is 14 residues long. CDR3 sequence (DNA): TGCGCCAGCAGACGACCGGACAGGAACTATGGCTACACCTTC. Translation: CASRRPDRNYGYTF.

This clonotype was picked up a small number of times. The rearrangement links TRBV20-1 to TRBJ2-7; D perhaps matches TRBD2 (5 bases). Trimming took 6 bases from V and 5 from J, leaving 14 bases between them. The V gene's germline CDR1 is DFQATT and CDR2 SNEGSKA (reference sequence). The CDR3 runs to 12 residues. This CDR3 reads CSAAGISDEQYF. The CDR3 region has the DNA TGCAGTGCGGCGGGCATTAGCGACGAGCAGTACTTC.

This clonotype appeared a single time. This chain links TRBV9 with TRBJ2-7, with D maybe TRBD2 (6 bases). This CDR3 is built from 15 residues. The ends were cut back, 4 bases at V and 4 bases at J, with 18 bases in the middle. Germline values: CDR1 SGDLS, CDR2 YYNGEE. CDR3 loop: CASSSRDLEGYEQYF. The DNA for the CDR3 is TGTGCCAGCAGCTCCCGGGACTTAGAGGGTTACGAGCAGTACTTC. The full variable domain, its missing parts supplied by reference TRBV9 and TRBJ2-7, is DSGVTQTPKHLITATGQRVTLRCSPRSGDLSVYWYQQSLDQGLQFLIQYYNGEERAKGNILERFSAQQFPDLHSELNLSSLELGDSALYFCASSSRDLEGYEQYFGPGTRLTVT.

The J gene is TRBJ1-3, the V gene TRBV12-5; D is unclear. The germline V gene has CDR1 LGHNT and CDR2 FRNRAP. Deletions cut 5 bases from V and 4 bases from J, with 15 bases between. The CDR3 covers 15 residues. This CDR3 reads CASGPRISGGNTIYF. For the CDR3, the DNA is TGTGCTAGTGGTCCCAGGATTTCGGGCGGAAACACCATATATTTT.

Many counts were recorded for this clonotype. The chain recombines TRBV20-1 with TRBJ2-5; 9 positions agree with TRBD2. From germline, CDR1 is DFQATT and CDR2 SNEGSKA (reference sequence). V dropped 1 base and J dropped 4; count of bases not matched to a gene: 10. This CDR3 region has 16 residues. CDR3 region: CSARARVAGAGETQYF. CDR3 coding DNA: TGCAGTGCTAGAGCCAGGGTAGCGGGAGCGGGAGAGACCCAGTACTTC.

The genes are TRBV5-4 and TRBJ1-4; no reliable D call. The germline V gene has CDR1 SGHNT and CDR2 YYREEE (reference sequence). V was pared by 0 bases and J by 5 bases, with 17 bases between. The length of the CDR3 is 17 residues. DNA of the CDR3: TGTGCCAGCAGCTTGGTCCTCTTGCGTCGGTTAAATGAAAAACTGTTTTTT. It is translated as CASSLVLLRRLNEKLFF. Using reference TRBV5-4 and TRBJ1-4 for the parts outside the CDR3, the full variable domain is ETGVTQSPTHLIKTRGQQVTLRCSSQSGHNTVSWYQQALGQGPQFIFQYYREEENGRGNFPPRFSGLQFPNYSSELNVNALELDDSALYLCASSLVLLRRLNEKLFFGSGTQLSVL.

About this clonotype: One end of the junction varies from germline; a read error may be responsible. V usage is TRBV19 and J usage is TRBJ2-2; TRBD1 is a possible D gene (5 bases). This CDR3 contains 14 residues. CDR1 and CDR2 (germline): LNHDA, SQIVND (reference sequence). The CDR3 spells CASHRLSNAGELFF. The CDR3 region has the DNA TGTGCCAGCCACAGGCTTTCGAACGCCGGGGAGCTGTTTTTT.

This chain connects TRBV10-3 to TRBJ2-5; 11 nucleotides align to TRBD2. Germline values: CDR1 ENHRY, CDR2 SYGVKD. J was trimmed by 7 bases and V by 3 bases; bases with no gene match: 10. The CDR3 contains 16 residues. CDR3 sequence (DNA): TGTGCCATCAGTGACGAGACTAGCGGGACCTCGGGGACCCAGTACTTC. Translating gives CAISDETSGTSGTQYF.

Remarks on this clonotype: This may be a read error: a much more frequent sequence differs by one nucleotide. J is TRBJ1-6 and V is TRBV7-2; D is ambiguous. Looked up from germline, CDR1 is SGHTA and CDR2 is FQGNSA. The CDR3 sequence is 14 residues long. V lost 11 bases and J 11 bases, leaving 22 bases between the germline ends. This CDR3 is CAGNLHGAAAPLHF. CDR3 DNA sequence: TGTGCCGGCAACCTACACGGCGCTGCGGCACCCCTCCACTTT.

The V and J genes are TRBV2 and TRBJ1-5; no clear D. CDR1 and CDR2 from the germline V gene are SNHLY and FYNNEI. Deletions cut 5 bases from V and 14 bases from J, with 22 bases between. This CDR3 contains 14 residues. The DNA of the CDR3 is TGTGCCAGCAGTTCGACCGCGGTGGGTTCCTACGAGCATTTT. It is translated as CASSSTAVGSYEHF.

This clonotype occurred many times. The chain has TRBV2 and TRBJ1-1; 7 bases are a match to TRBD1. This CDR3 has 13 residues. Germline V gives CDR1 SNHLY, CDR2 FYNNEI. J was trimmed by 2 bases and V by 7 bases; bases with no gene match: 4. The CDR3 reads CASTGQPNTEAFF. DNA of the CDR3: TGTGCCAGCACGGGACAGCCTAACACTGAAGCTTTCTTT.

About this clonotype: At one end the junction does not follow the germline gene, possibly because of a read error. CDR3 sequence reads: CASSPYPDGSSYISPLHF. Here the CDR3 DNA reads TGTGCCAGCAGCCCATACCCGGACGGGAGCTCCTATATTTCACCCCTCCACTTT. V is TRBV7-2 and J is TRBJ1-6; D is uncertain. The CDR3 runs 18 residues. Germline V gene sequence: CDR1 SGHTA, CDR2 FQGNSA. The variable domain in full, completed from reference TRBV7-2 and TRBJ1-6, reads GAGVSQSPSNKVTEKGKDVELRCDPISGHTALYWYRQSLGQGLEFLIYFQGNSAPDKSGLPSDRFSAERTGGSVSTLTIQRTQQEDSAVYLCASSPYPDGSSYISPLHFGNGTRLTVT.

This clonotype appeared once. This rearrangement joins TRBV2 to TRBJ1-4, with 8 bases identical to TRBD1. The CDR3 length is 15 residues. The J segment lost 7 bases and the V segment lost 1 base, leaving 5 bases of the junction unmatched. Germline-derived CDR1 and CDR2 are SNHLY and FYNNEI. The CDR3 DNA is TGTGCCAGCAGTGAAGGTACAGGGGGGGGTGAAAAACTGTTTTTT. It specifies CASSEGTGGGEKLFF.

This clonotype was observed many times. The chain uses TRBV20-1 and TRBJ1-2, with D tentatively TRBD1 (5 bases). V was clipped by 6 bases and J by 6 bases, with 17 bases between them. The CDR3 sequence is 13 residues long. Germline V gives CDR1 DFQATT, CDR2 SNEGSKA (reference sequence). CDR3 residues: CSAPAREVDGYTF. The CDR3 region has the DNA TGCAGTGCCCCGGCCAGGGAGGTAGATGGCTACACCTTC.

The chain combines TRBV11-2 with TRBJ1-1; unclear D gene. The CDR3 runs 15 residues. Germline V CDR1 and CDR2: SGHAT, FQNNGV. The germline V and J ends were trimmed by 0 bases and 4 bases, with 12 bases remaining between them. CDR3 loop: CASSLERYAGTEAFF. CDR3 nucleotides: TGTGCCAGCAGCTTAGAACGCTATGCTGGCACTGAAGCTTTCTTT.

CDR3 in DNA: TGTGCCAGCAGCTTGGGGACTGTGACAGATACGCAGTATTTT. Its translation: CASSLGTVTDTQYF. The chain carries TRBV11-1 and TRBJ2-3, with a tentative D call TRBD2 (6 bases). CDR1 is SGHAT and CDR2 is FQDESV in the germline V gene (reference sequence). There are 14 residues in the CDR3. V dropped 3 bases and J dropped 3 bases, with 10 bases sitting between them.

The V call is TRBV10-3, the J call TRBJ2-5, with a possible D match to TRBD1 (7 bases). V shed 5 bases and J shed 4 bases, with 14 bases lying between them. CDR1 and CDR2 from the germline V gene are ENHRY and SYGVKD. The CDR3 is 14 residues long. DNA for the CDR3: TGTGCCATCAGTTCTACAGGGGAGGCAGAGACCCAGTACTTC. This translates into CAISSTGEAETQYF.

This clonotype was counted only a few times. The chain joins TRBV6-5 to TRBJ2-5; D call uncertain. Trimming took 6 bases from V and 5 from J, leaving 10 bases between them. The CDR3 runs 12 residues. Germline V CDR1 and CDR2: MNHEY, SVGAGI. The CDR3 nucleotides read TGTGCCAGCAGGGGAAACGGGGAGACCCAGTACTTC. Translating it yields CASRGNGETQYF.

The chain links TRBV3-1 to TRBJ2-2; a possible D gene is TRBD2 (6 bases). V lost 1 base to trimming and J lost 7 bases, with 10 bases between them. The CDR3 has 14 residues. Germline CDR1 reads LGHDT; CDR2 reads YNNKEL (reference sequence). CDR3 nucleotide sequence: TGTGCCAGCAGCCAAGTCGCGGGGCGCGGGGAGCTGTTTTTT. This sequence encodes CASSQVAGRGELFF.

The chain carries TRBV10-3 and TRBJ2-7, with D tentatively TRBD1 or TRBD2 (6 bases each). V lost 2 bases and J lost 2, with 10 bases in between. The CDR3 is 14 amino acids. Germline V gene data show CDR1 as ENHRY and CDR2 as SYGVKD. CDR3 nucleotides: TGTGCCATCAGTGAGCCCGGGGGCCCCTACGAGCAGTACTTC. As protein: CAISEPGGPYEQYF.